This T cell receptor (beta chain) was captured in a study of tumor-infiltrating lymphocytes in localized non-small cell lung cancer. The wider study: Patients included smokers and never-smokers with various histologies, some sampled after neoadjuvant chemotherapy.

Assay: immunoSEQ multiplex PCR; the TCRdb copy retains only in-frame clones and omits some. In the table there are tens of thousands of clones, about two thirds of which are singletons. The sequence was collected from a human donor with non-small cell lung cancer. Sequenced input: lung tumor tissue.

The CDR3 region has the DNA TGCGCCAGCACGGAGCAGGGTACCTCACCCCTCCACTTT. Its protein is CASTEQGTSPLHF. The chain employs TRBV5-1 and TRBJ1-6; maybe TRBD1 (5 bases). The CDR3 extends over 13 amino acids. Germline V gives CDR1 SGHRS, CDR2 YFSETQ. The germline V and J ends were trimmed by 6 bases and 10 bases, with 14 bases remaining between them.